A selection of T cell receptor beta chains follows, all from one sample in a study of blood T cell repertoires in COVID-19. Sequencing was performed with immunoSEQ multiplex PCR; in TCRdb, only in-frame clones are kept and a portion is missing. The table includes about 73,000 clones, nearly 85% detected once. Sequenced: peripheral blood. The receptor set was obtained from an older woman with acute or convalescent COVID-19. CDR3s include the opening cysteine and the closing phenylalanine or tryptophan. Fields, in order: D gene, V gene, clone size, J gene, CDR3 DNA, CDR3 protein. The D gene is left open where the match is weak. A row's size may be missing; if present it is once, few, many or a size class.

-	TRBV1	-	TRBJ2-7	TGCACCAGCAGCCAAGATGGGTGGCTAGCGAGATACGAGCAGTACTTC	CTSSQDGWLARYEQYF
TRBD1	TRBV30	-	TRBJ1-5	TGTGCCTGGGGCGGGACAGGCAGCCACGGAGGCAATCAGCCCCAGCATTTT	CAWGGTGSHGGNQPQHF
-	TRBV6-6	few	TRBJ1-2	TGTGCCAGCAGTTCCAGCGCACCGTATGGCTACACCTTC	CASSSSAPYGYTF
TRBD1	TRBV5-8	-	TRBJ1-1	TGTGCCAGCAGTTCAGGACAGGGGGCGTTTAGGAACACTGAAGCTTTCTTT	CASSSGQGAFRNTEAFF
-	TRBV28	-	TRBJ1-3	TGTGCCAGCCGGCAGTCGCGGGGGATGGGTAGGGGAAACACCATATATTTT	CASRQSRGMGRGNTIYF
-	TRBV9	-	TRBJ1-1	TGTGCCAGCAGCATCGATTCAGGTCCCACTGAAGCTTTCTTT	CASSIDSGPTEAFF
-	TRBV7-8	-	TRBJ1-4	TGTGCCAGCAGCCCCACCGGTACAACTAATGAAAAACTGTTTTTT	CASSPTGTTNEKLFF
-	TRBV7-7	once	TRBJ2-1	TGTGCCAGCAGCATAAATTCAGGGTTGGAGCAGTTCTTC	CASSINSGLEQFF
-	TRBV29-1	-	TRBJ2-2	TGCAGCGTTGAAATTTTTCCAGGGGTTGACACCGGGGAGCTGTTTTTT	CSVEIFPGVDTGELFF
TRBD1	TRBV28	few	TRBJ1-2	TGTGCCAGCACTGACAGGGACCGTGGCTACACCTTC	CASTDRDRGYTF
TRBD1	TRBV19	-	TRBJ1-1	TGTGCCAGCGCTGACAGGGGGCACACTGAAGCTTTCTTT	CASADRGHTEAFF
-	TRBV5-1	-	TRBJ1-1	TGCGCCAGCAGCTTGTTGACAGTCGACACTGAAGCTTTCTTT	CASSLLTVDTEAFF
TRBD2	TRBV7-9	-	TRBJ2-1	TGTGCCAGCAGCTTTACTAGCGGGGGAATAGAGCAGTTCTTC	CASSFTSGGIEQFF
-	TRBV3-1/TRBV3-2	-	TRBJ1-4	TGTGCCAGCAGCCATAATACAGGGCTCACTAATGAAAAACTGTTTTTT	CASSHNTGLTNEKLFF
-	TRBV5-5	-	TRBJ1-1	TGTGCCACCGCTATCGGCAGGCTCACTGAAGCTTTCTTT	CATAIGRLTEAFF
-	TRBV5-1	-	TRBJ1-1	TGCGCCAGCAGCTTAAACAGGAACACTGAAGCTTTCTTT	CASSLNRNTEAFF
-	TRBV11-2	-	TRBJ1-3	TGTGCCAGCAGCTTAGGACTGTCTGGAAACACCATATATTTT	CASSLGLSGNTIYF
-	TRBV27	-	TRBJ2-7	TGTGCCAGCAGGTTACAGTTAGGGACAACCTACGAGCAGTACTTC	CASRLQLGTTYEQYF
-	TRBV4-2	few	TRBJ1-2	TGTGCCAGCAGCCAAGAACAGAGAGCTAACTATGGCTACACCTTC	CASSQEQRANYGYTF
-	TRBV11-2	-	TRBJ1-1	TGTGCCAGCAGCGCTCTAGTGGGTACTGAAGCTTTCTTT	CASSALVGTEAFF
-	TRBV6-5	-	TRBJ1-5	TGTGCCAGCAGTACCCAGGCAAATCAGCCCCAGCATTTT	CASSTQANQPQHF
-	TRBV15	once	TRBJ1-1	TGTGCCACCAGCAGAGAATCTTCACCCTTGAGCCTCATGAACACTGAAGCTTTCTTT	CATSRESSPLSLMNTEAFF
TRBD1	TRBV5-1	-	TRBJ1-1	TGCGCCAGCAGCTGGGCAGGGGGGAACACTGAAGCTTTCTTT	CASSWAGGNTEAFF
-	TRBV7-9	-	TRBJ2-7	TGTGCCAGCAGAAGGGGGGGTCTAGAGCAGTACTTC	CASRRGGLEQYF
-	TRBV9	-	TRBJ2-2	TGTGCCAGCAGCGATACCGGGCAGGGCAACACCGGGGAGCTGTTTTTT	CASSDTGQGNTGELFF
-	TRBV28	-	TRBJ1-2	TGTGCCAGCAGACGGGGGAACTATGGCTACACCTTC	CASRRGNYGYTF
-	TRBV7-9	-	TRBJ2-3	TGTGCCAGCAGTCCCGAGGCTGGGAGCACAGATACGCAGTATTTT	CASSPEAGSTDTQYF
-	TRBV2	-	TRBJ2-7	TGTGCCAGCAGTGAAGCAAACAGGGATACGGACTACGAGCAGTACTTC	CASSEANRDTDYEQYF